This T cell receptor beta chain was captured by sequencing in a study of blood T cell repertoires in COVID-19. TCRdb's table, derived via immunoSEQ multiplex PCR, lists solely in-frame clones and lacks some. This table has roughly 250,000 clones, about 90% appearing once. The germline gives CDR1 MNHEY, CDR2 SVGAGI. The CDR3 consists of 14 residues. Losses at the gene ends were 8 bases for V and 7 bases for J; bases not matched to a gene: 7. The rearrangement links TRBV6-5 to TRBJ2-3; 12 bases fit TRBD2. The sample taken for sequencing was PBMCs or T cells enriched from blood (not recorded which). This receptor was identified in a woman aged 40 to 49 with acute COVID-19. The CDR3 is CASQRTSGKNTQYF. The CDR3 DNA sequence: TGTGCCAGCCAGAGGACTAGCGGGAAGAATACGCAGTATTTT.